A selection of T cell receptor beta chains follows, all from one sample in a study of T cell responses to AZD1222 COVID-19 vaccine. This table comes from immunoSEQ multiplex PCR, and its TCRdb copy is limited to in-frame clones, with some not included. The sample has about 210,000 clones, roughly 94% seen once. The sequencing used peripheral blood, collected 28 days after the second dose of the MenACWY control vaccine. These receptors came from an adult who received the MenACWY meningococcal vaccine as a control. CDR3s include the opening cysteine and the closing phenylalanine or tryptophan. A D gene is named only where the DNA matches it firmly. Only some rows state a clone size, as once, few, many or a class for expanded clones.

j_gene | abundance | v_gene | d_gene | CDR3aa | CDR3nt
TRBJ2-2 | - | TRBV18 | - | CASSPQGARTGELFF | TGTGCCAGCTCACCACAAGGGGCGAGGACCGGGGAGCTGTTTTTT
TRBJ2-3 | - | TRBV4-2 | TRBD2 | CASRGSGSDTQYF | TGTGCCAGCAGGGGAAGCGGGAGTGATACGCAGTATTTT
TRBJ2-3 | - | TRBV7-2 | - | CASSFGVGPDTQYF | TGTGCCAGCAGCTTTGGTGTGGGCCCCGATACGCAGTATTTT
TRBJ2-5 | once | TRBV5-1 | - | CASSLVPGTPRQPQETQYF | TGCGCCAGCAGCTTGGTCCCGGGTACACCCAGACAGCCCCAAGAGACCCAGTACTTC
TRBJ2-3 | - | TRBV7-3 | TRBD2 | CASSMGLAGTTSTDTQYF | TGTGCCAGCAGCATGGGACTAGCGGGGACAACTAGCACAGATACGCAGTATTTT
TRBJ2-4 | - | TRBV20-1 | - | CSASSAVVAKNIQYF | TGCAGTGCTAGTTCAGCAGTAGTCGCCAAAAACATTCAGTACTTC
TRBJ1-5 | - | TRBV28 | TRBD1 | CASSPGQGVSNQPQHF | TGTGCCAGCAGCCCCGGACAGGGGGTTAGCAATCAGCCCCAGCATTTT
TRBJ1-5 | - | TRBV3-1/TRBV3-2 | TRBD1 | CASSPTGGRQPQHF | TGTGCCAGCAGCCCCACAGGGGGCCGGCAGCCCCAGCATTTT
TRBJ2-1 | - | TRBV29-1 | TRBD1 | CSVEGEGDRRPDEQFF | TGCAGCGTTGAGGGAGAAGGGGACAGGAGACCGGATGAGCAGTTCTTC
TRBJ2-3 | - | TRBV4-3 | TRBD2 | CASSPLAGGTDTQYF | TGCGCCAGCAGCCCACTAGCGGGGGGGACAGATACGCAGTATTTT
TRBJ2-5 | - | TRBV24-1 | TRBD2 | CATGGLAGGLETQYF | TGTGCCACCGGGGGACTAGCGGGAGGGCTAGAGACCCAGTACTTC
TRBJ1-3 | - | TRBV9 | - | CASSAGRTSGNTIYF | TGTGCCAGCAGCGCCGGACGGACCTCTGGAAACACCATATATTTT
TRBJ2-3 | - | TRBV3-1/TRBV3-2 | - | CASSPAQRAGTDTQYF | TGTGCCAGCAGCCCGGCCCAGAGAGCCGGCACAGATACGCAGTATTTT
TRBJ2-1 | - | TRBV19 | - | CASSIQGTRVENEQFF | TGTGCCAGTAGTATTCAGGGCACAAGGGTGGAGAATGAGCAGTTCTTC
TRBJ1-4 | - | TRBV4-1 | - | CASSQLDLVATNEKLFF | TGCGCCAGCAGCCAATTAGATCTGGTTGCAACTAATGAAAAACTGTTTTTT
TRBJ2-5 | - | TRBV2 | - | CASRLPLVETQYF | TGTGCCAGCAGGCTTCCCCTAGTGGAGACCCAGTACTTC
TRBJ1-1 | - | TRBV28 | TRBD1 | CASSLWAGGRNTEAFF | TGTGCCAGCAGTTTATGGGCAGGGGGCAGAAACACTGAAGCTTTCTTT
TRBJ2-5 | - | TRBV10-3 | - | CAISESGETQYF | TGTGCCATCAGTGAGTCGGGAGAGACCCAGTACTTC
TRBJ2-2 | - | TRBV30 | - | CAWSADSRGGELFF | TGTGCCTGGAGTGCGGACTCCCGGGGCGGGGAGCTGTTTTTT
TRBJ1-3 | - | TRBV16 | - | CASSQSSASGNTIYF | TGTGCCAGCAGCCAATCGTCGGCCTCTGGAAACACCATATATTTT
TRBJ1-2 | - | TRBV28 | - | CASTRGGYGYTF | TGTGCCAGCACCCGAGGGGGCTATGGCTACACCTTC
TRBJ2-7 | - | TRBV27 | - | CASSPGLAFTLQYF | TGTGCCAGCAGTCCGGGACTCGCTTTTACCCTGCAGTACTTC